This TCR beta chain was identified in a study of blood T cells in healthy people across ages. Germline CDR1 reads MNHNY; CDR2 reads SVGAGI (reference sequence). CDR3 length: 13 amino acids. As for this clonotype: No antigen is known for it.

A sample-barcoded 5' primer and a J-beta primer mix were used in a second PCR of roughly 7 to 12 cycles. TCRdb fed the 5' RACE reads into MiXCR, producing one record per CDR3 protein. The sample has more than 800,000 distinct CDR3 sequences, more than 40% seen once. Findings and limits, study-wide: PBMC samples, being unsorted, prevented any conclusive comparison of naive and antigen-experienced cells. Long-lived donors had more naive CD4+ cells and higher diversity than aged donors. Estimated diversity, derived from one million T cells, was regarded as an underestimate.

This TCR was recovered from a woman in her sixties in good health. The source material was blood. V and J are TRBV6-6 and TRBJ2-7; D possibly uses TRBD1 or TRBD2 (6 bases each). The last part of the DNA fits TRBJ2-4 better; the J call may be wrong. The CDR3 DNA reads as TGTGCCAGCAGTTACGGGGGGCAAAACATTCAGTACTTC. This encodes CASSYGGQNIQYF.